This T cell receptor beta chain stems from a study of CD8 T cells in ankylosing spondylitis. This CDR3 is built from 12 residues. With 4 bases removed from V and 5 bases from J, the gap between germline ends came to 8 bases. CDR1 and CDR2 from the germline V gene are LGHDT and YNNKEL (reference sequence). By proportion, this clonotype is medium-sized. Quantitative molecular-barcoded 5'-RACE generated the TCR beta libraries. One entry per CDR3 protein, called by TCRdb with MiXCR from the 5' RACE reads. The table lists approximately 30,000 distinct CDR3 sequences, more than 5.5% of them singletons, with over 9.5% in the top ten.

The origin of this receptor is a male donor with ankylosing spondylitis or in good health (not recorded which). V is TRBV3-1 and J is TRBJ1-1; no clear D gene. Sequencing was performed on blood, either unsorted or a sorted T cell fraction (not recorded which). CDR3 DNA sequence: TGTGCCAGCAGCCCCTTGGGGACTGAAGCTTTCTTT. It encodes CASSPLGTEAFF.